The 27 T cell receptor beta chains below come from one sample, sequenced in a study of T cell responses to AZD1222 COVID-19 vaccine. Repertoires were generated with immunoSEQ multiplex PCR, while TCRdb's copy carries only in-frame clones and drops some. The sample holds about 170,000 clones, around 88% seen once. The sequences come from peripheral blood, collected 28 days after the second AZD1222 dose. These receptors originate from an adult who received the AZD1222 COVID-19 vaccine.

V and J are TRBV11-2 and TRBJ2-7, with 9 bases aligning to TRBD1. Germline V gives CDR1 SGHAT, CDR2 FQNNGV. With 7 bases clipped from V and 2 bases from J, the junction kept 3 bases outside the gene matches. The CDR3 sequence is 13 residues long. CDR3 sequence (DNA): TGTGCCAGCACCCGGACAGGGGCCTACGAGCAGTACTTC. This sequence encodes CASTRTGAYEQYF.

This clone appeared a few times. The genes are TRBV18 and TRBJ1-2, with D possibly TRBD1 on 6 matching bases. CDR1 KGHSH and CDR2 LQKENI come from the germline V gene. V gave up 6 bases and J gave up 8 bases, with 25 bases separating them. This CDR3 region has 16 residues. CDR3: CASSRSNLQGEEGYTF. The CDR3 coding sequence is TGTGCCAGCTCGCGATCCAATCTACAGGGAGAGGAGGGCTACACCTTC.

CDR3 coding DNA: TGTGCCAGCAGCTACGGGAAGAATAGCAATCAGCCCCAGCATTTT. It translates to CASSYGKNSNQPQHF. This chain connects TRBV5-5 to TRBJ1-5; D call uncertain. V was clipped by 3 bases and J by 0 bases, with 10 bases between them. CDR1 and CDR2 (germline): SGHKS, YYEKEE (reference sequence). This CDR3 has 15 residues.

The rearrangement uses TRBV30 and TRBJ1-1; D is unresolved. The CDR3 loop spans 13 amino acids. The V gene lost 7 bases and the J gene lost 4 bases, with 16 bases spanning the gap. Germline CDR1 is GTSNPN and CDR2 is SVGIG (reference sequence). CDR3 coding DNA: TGTGCCTCCACCGAGGGCGGAGGCACTGAAGCTTTCTTT. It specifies CASTEGGGTEAFF.

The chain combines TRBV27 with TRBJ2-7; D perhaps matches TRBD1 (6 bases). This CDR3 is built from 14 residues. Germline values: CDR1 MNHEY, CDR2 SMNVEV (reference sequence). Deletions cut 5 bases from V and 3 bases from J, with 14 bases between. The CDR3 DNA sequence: TGTGCCAGCAGTAGGACAGTAAAGTTCTACGAGCAGTACTTC. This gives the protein CASSRTVKFYEQYF.

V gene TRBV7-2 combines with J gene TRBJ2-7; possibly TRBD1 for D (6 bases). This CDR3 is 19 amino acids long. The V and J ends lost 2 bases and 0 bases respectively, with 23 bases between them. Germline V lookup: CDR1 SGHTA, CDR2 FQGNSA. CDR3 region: CASSLLGPSQGGPSYEQYF. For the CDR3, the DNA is TGTGCCAGCAGCTTACTTGGCCCCTCACAAGGGGGACCCTCCTACGAGCAGTACTTC.

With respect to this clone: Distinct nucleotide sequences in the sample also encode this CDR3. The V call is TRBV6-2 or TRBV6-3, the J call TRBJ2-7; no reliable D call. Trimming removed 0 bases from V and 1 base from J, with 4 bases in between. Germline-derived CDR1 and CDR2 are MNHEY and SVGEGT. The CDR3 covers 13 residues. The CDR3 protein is CASSYSGSYEQYF. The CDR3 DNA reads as TGTGCCAGCAGTTACTCGGGATCCTACGAGCAGTACTTC.

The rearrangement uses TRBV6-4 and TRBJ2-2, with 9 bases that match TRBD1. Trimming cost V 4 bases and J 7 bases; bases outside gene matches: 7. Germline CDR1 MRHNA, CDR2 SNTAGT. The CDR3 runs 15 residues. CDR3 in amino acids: CASSGHRGQGGELFF. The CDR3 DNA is TGTGCCAGCAGTGGTCACAGGGGGCAAGGCGGGGAGCTGTTTTTT.

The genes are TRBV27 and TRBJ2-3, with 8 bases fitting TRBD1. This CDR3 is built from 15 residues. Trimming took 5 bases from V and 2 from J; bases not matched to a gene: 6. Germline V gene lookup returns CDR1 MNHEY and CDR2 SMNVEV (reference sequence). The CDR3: CASSPGGIVTDTQYF. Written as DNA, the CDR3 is TGTGCCAGCAGTCCAGGGGGCATAGTCACAGATACGCAGTATTTT.

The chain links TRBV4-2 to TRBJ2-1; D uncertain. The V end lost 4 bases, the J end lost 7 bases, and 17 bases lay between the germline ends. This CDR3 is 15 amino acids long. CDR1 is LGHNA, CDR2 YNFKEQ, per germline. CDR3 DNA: TGTGCCAGCAGCCCAGCGCCCACTCGAAGAAATGAGCAGTTCTTC. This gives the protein CASSPAPTRRNEQFF.

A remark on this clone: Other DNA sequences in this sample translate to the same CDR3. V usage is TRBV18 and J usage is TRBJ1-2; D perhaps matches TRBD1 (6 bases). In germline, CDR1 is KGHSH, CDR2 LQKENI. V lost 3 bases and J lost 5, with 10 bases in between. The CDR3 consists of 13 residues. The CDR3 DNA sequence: TGTGCCAGCTCACCGGACAGCGCGTATGGCTACACCTTC. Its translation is CASSPDSAYGYTF.

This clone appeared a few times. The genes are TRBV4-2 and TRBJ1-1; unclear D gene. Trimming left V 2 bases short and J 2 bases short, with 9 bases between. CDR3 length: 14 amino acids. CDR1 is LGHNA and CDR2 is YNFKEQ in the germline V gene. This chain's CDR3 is CASSQLTLNTEAFF. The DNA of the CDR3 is TGTGCCAGCAGCCAATTGACACTAAACACTGAAGCTTTCTTT.

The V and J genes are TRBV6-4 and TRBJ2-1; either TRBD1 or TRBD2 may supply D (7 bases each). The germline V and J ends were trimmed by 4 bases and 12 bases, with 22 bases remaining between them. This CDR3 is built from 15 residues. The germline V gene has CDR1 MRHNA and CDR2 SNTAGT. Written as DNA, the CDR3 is TGTGCCAGCAGTGTGGATGGGGGCGCAGGGGGGGGGCAGTTCTTC. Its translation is CASSVDGGAGGGQFF.

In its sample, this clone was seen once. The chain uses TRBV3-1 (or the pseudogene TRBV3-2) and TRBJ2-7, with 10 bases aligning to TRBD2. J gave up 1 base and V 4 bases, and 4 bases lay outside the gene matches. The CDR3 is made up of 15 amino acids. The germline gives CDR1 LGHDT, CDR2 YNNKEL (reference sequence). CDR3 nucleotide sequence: TGTGCCAGCAGCCCCGGGACTAGCGCATCCTACGAGCAGTACTTC. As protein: CASSPGTSASYEQYF.

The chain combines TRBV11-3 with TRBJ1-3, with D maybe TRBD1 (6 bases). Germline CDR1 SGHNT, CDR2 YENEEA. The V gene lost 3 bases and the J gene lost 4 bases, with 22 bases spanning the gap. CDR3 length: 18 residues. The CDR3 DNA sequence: TGTGCCAGCAGCTTGCTCGGATCCGGGACAACGGCGGGAAACACCATATATTTT. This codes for CASSLLGSGTTAGNTIYF.

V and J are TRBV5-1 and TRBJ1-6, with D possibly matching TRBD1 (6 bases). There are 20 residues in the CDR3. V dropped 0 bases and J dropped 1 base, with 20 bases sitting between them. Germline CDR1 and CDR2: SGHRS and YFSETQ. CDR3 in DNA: TGCGCCAGCAGCTTGGCCATAGGTCGGCAGGGGAGGTCCTATAATTCACCCCTCCACTTT. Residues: CASSLAIGRQGRSYNSPLHF.

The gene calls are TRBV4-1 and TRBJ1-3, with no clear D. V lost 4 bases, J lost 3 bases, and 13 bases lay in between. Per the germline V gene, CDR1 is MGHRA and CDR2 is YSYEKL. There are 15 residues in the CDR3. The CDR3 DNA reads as TGCGCCAGCAGCCCCATGGACGGAGTTGGAAACACCATATATTTT. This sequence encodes CASSPMDGVGNTIYF.

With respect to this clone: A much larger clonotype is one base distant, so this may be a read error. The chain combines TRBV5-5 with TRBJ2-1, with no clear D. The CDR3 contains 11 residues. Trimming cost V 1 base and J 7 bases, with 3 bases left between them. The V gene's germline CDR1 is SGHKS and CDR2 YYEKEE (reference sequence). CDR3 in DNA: TGTGCCAGCAGCTTGAGAAATGAGCAGTTCTTC. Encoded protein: CASSLRNEQFF.

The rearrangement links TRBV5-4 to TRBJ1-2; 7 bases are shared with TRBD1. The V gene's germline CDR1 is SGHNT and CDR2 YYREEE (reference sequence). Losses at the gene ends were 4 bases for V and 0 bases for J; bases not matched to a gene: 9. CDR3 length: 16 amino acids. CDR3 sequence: CASSPMGDSANYGYTF. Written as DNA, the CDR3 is TGTGCCAGCAGCCCTATGGGGGACAGTGCTAACTATGGCTACACCTTC.

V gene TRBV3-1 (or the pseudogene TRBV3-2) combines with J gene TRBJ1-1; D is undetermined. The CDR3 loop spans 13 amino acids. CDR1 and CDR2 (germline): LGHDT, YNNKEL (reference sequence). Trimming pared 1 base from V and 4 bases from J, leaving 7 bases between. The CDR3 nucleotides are TGTGCCAGCAGCCAAGGGCTTCCCACTGAAGCTTTCTTT. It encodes CASSQGLPTEAFF.

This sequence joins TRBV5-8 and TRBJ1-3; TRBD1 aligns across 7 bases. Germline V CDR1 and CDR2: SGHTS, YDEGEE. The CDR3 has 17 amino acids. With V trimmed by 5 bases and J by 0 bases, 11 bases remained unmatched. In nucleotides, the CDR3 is TGTGCCAGCAGTTTAACCGGGACAGTCTACTCTGGAAACACCATATATTTT. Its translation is CASSLTGTVYSGNTIYF. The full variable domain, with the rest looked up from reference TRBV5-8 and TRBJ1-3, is EAGVTQSPTHLIKTRGQQATLRCSPISGHTSVYWYQQALGLGLQFLLWYDEGEERNRGNFPPRFSGRQFPNYSSELNVNALELEDSALYLCASSLTGTVYSGNTIYFGEGSWLTVV.

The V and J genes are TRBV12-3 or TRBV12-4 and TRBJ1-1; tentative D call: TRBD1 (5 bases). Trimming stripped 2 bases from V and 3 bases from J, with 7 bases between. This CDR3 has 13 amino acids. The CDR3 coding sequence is TGTGCCAGCAGTTTAACGGGGGACACTGAAGCTTTCTTT. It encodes CASSLTGDTEAFF.

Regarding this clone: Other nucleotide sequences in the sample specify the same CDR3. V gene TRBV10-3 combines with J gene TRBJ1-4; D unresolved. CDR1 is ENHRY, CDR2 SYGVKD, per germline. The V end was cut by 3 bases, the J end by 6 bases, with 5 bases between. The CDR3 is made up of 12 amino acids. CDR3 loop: CAISEGDEKLFF. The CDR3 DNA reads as TGTGCCATCAGTGAAGGAGATGAAAAACTGTTTTTT.

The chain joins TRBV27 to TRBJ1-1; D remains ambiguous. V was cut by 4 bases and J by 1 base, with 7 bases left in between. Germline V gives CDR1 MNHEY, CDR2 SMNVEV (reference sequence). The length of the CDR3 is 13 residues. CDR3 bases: TGTGCCAGCAGTTACGGAAGGAACACTGAAGCTTTCTTT. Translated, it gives CASSYGRNTEAFF.

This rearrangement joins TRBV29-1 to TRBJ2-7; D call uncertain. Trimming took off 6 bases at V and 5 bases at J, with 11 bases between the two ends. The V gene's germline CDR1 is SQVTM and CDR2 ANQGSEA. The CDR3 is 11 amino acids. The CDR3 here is CSVPMENEQYF. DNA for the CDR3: TGCAGCGTCCCCATGGAGAACGAGCAGTACTTC.

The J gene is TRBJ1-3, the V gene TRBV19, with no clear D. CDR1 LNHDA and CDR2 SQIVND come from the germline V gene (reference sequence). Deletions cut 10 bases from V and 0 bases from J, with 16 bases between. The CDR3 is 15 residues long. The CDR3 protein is CATLPTGTSGNTIYF. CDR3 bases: TGTGCCACTCTCCCGACCGGAACCTCTGGAAACACCATATATTTT.

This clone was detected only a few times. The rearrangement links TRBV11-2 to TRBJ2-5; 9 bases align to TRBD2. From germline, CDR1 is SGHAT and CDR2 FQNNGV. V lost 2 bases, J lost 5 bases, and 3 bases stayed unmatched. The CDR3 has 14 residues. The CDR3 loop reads CASSLQAGGETQYF. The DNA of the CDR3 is TGTGCCAGCAGCTTACAAGCGGGGGGTGAGACCCAGTACTTC. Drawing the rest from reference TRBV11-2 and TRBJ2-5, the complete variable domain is EAGVAQSPRYKIIEKRQSVAFWCNPISGHATLYWYQQILGQGPKLLIQFQNNGVVDDSQLPKDRFSAERLKGVDSTLKIQPAKLEDSAVYLCASSLQAGGETQYFGPGTRLLVL.